The next 30 T cell receptor beta chains were all read from a single sample in a study of T cell changes during pregnancy in multiple sclerosis (dated by TCRdb to the late 2010s). Receptors were amplified or captured by the immunoSEQ multiplex PCR assay. TCRdb took over this immuneACCESS table, retaining in-frame rearrangements with V and J assigned. Such tables are incomplete; in checked studies, under half of the missing clones stem from an unresolved V gene, and the remainder is unexplained. This sample gives roughly 100,000 clones in total; approximately 90% of them show up just once. The biggest ten clones account for less than 2% of the sample. The input for sequencing was peripheral blood, taken after pregnancy. The receptor set was obtained from a female donor with multiple sclerosis, enrolled in a pregnancy study.

The V gene is TRBV5-1, the J gene TRBJ1-4; 10 bases are shared with TRBD1. Germline CDR1 is SGHRS and CDR2 is YFSETQ. With 4 bases clipped from V and 8 bases from J, the junction kept 5 bases outside the gene matches. This CDR3 region has 14 residues. The CDR3 nucleotides read TGCGCCAGCAGCAGACAGGGGGCGGGGGAAAAACTGTTTTTT. Translating gives CASSRQGAGEKLFF.

This clone has only one observation. The chain's CDR3 is CASSSGLRQGNEQFF. The DNA for the CDR3 is TGTGCCAGCAGTTCGGGACTGCGCCAAGGCAATGAGCAGTTCTTC. The rearrangement joins TRBV27 to TRBJ2-1; a possible D gene is TRBD2 (6 bases). Trimming removed 4 bases at V and 6 bases at J, with 16 bases between. The CDR3 is 15 residues long. Germline V CDR1 and CDR2: MNHEY, SMNVEV (reference sequence).

The rearrangement uses TRBV29-1 and TRBJ2-5; 8 bases match TRBD1. V was clipped by 5 bases and J by 4 bases; unmatched bases: 15. CDR3 size: 16 residues. Germline CDR1 and CDR2: SQVTM and ANQGSEA. CDR3 DNA: TGCAGCGTTCCCACCCGGACAGGGAGTCCCCGAGAGACCCAGTACTTC. Protein sequence: CSVPTRTGSPRETQYF.

This chain connects TRBV6-5 to TRBJ2-5; D not certain. This CDR3 has 14 residues. Germline lookup yields CDR1 MNHEY and CDR2 SVGAGI. Deletions cut 1 base from V and 2 bases from J, with 8 bases between. CDR3 coding DNA: TGTGCCAGCAGTTACTTAGGCAGGCAAGAGACCCAGTACTTC. As protein: CASSYLGRQETQYF.

The CDR3 sequence: CASSLAGAGGYEQYF. The CDR3 region has the DNA TGTGCCAGCAGTTTGGCTGGAGCGGGGGGCTACGAGCAGTACTTC. The rearrangement joins TRBV28 to TRBJ2-7, with TRBD2 matching 9 bases. The CDR3 runs 15 residues. Germline trimming cut 3 bases from V and 3 bases from J; bases unmatched to any gene: 6. Germline V lookup: CDR1 MDHEN, CDR2 SYDVKM.

The V and J genes are TRBV19 and TRBJ2-1; D perhaps matches TRBD1 (5 bases). The V gene's germline CDR1 is LNHDA and CDR2 SQIVND (reference sequence). The CDR3 contains 14 residues. Trimming stripped 5 bases from V and 2 bases from J, with 10 bases between. The chain's CDR3 is CASSSVGAYNEQFF. The DNA for the CDR3 is TGTGCCAGTAGTTCAGTAGGGGCCTACAATGAGCAGTTCTTC.

J is TRBJ1-5 and V is TRBV7-8; D call uncertain. Trimming shortened V by 0 bases and J by 9 bases, and 9 bases separated the two germline ends. The germline CDR1 and CDR2 sequences are SGHVS and FQNEAQ. The CDR3 runs 13 residues. The CDR3 nucleotides are TGTGCCAGCAGCTTAGCCCCACCAGGGCCCCAGCATTTT. Translating it yields CASSLAPPGPQHF.

The rearrangement links TRBV5-1 to TRBJ2-3; D is possibly TRBD2 (5 bases). Deletions cut 1 base from V and 4 bases from J, with 13 bases between. Per germline, CDR1 SGHRS and CDR2 YFSETQ. The CDR3 length is 15 residues. CDR3 coding DNA: TGCGCCAGCAGCTTGATTTCGGGGTTCTCAGATACGCAGTATTTT. It yields the protein CASSLISGFSDTQYF.

This chain uses TRBV4-1 with TRBJ2-7; possible D gene TRBD1, 6 bases. V was clipped by 0 bases and J by 2 bases, with 11 bases between them. The V gene's germline CDR1 is MGHRA and CDR2 YSYEKL. The CDR3 length is 15 residues. The CDR3 loop reads CASSQEDSLTYEQYF. CDR3 in DNA: TGCGCCAGCAGCCAAGAGGACAGTTTGACCTACGAGCAGTACTTC.

The chain carries TRBV2 and TRBJ1-5, with D perhaps matching TRBD1 (5 bases). The germline V gene encodes CDR1 SNHLY and CDR2 FYNNEI. V was shortened by 5 bases and J by 0 bases, with 11 bases between the two germline ends. The CDR3 consists of 15 residues. The CDR3 loop reads CASSSQVYSNQPQHF. The CDR3 coding sequence is TGTGCCAGCAGTTCACAGGTTTATAGCAATCAGCCCCAGCATTTT. Supplemented by reference TRBV2 and TRBJ1-5, the full variable domain reads EPEVTQTPSHQVTQMGQEVILRCVPISNHLYFYWYRQILGQKVEFLVSFYNNEISEKSEIFDDQFSVERPDGSNFTLKIRSTKLEDSAMYFCASSSQVYSNQPQHFGDGTRLSIL.

The chain couples TRBV11-1 to TRBJ2-5, with TRBD1 matching over 9 bases. Germline CDR1 reads SGHAT; CDR2 reads FQDESV (reference sequence). Trimming took 7 bases from V and 2 from J; bases not matched to a gene: 8. The CDR3 consists of 15 residues. CDR3 amino acids: CASTKQGALQETQYF. The CDR3 nucleotides read TGTGCCAGCACAAAACAGGGGGCCTTACAAGAGACCCAGTACTTC.

The gene calls are TRBV2 and TRBJ1-4, with D unresolved. The CDR3 runs 13 residues. Germline V CDR1 and CDR2: SNHLY, FYNNEI. V shed 6 bases and J shed 8 bases, with 13 bases lying between them. The CDR3 loop reads CASSLRLGEKLFF. CDR3 bases: TGTGCCAGCAGCCTCCGACTAGGAGAAAAACTGTTTTTT.

The rearrangement uses TRBV10-2 and TRBJ2-3, with TRBD2 identical over 11 bases. V was pared by 6 bases and J by 4 bases, with 6 bases of the junction left unmatched. The CDR3 has 15 residues. Germline V gene sequence: CDR1 WSHSY, CDR2 SAAADI. The CDR3 protein is CASRDSGRGADTQYF. The CDR3 DNA reads TGCGCCAGCAGAGATAGCGGGAGGGGGGCAGATACGCAGTATTTT.

The chain joins TRBV25-1 to TRBJ1-5; D is ambiguous. The CDR3 covers 12 residues. V lost 4 bases, J lost 5 bases, and 6 bases lay in between. The germline V gene encodes CDR1 MGHDK and CDR2 SYGVNS. In DNA form, the CDR3 reads TGTGCCAGCAGTGGGGAGCATCAGCCCCAGCATTTT. Translated, it gives CASSGEHQPQHF.

CDR3 nucleotide sequence: TGTGCCAGCAGCAAGCGGACAGGTCCAGATACGCAGTATTTT. As protein: CASSKRTGPDTQYF. The chain is built from TRBV5-6 and TRBJ2-3; 7 nucleotides align to TRBD1. This CDR3 has 14 residues. J was trimmed by 4 bases and V by 4 bases; bases with no gene match: 6. Looked up from germline, CDR1 is SGHDT and CDR2 is YYEEEE.

This clone was seen just once. The chain combines TRBV6-5 with TRBJ2-5; TRBD1 matches 7 bases. CDR1 is MNHEY, CDR2 SVGAGI, per germline. The V and J ends lost 6 bases and 9 bases, in that order; junction bases with no gene match: 13. The CDR3 spans 14 residues. Here the CDR3 DNA reads TGTGCCAGCAGCCGCGGACAGGACCAGAAGGCCCAGTACTTC. It specifies CASSRGQDQKAQYF.

V is TRBV13 and J is TRBJ2-3, with D possibly TRBD1 on 6 matching bases. The germline CDR1 and CDR2 sequences are PRHDT and FYEKMQ (reference sequence). The CDR3 runs to 16 residues. V gave up 2 bases and J gave up 3 bases, with 15 bases separating them. CDR3 sequence (DNA): TGTGCCAGCAGCTTAAGGTTTAGCAGGGGAACAGATACGCAGTATTTT. This encodes CASSLRFSRGTDTQYF.

The V call is TRBV5-1, the J call TRBJ2-1; TRBD2 matches 8 bases. V was clipped by 0 bases and J by 4 bases; unmatched bases: 6. CDR1 and CDR2 from the germline V gene are SGHRS and YFSETQ. There are 16 residues in the CDR3. The CDR3 nucleotides are TGCGCCAGCAGCTTGGGTCCTAGCGGGTCATACAATGAGCAGTTCTTC. Protein: CASSLGPSGSYNEQFF.

CDR3: CASRDRAHQPQHF. CDR3 coding DNA: TGTGCCAGTAGGGACAGGGCGCATCAGCCCCAGCATTTT. The genes are TRBV19 and TRBJ1-5, with TRBD1 matching 8 bases. Germline V gives CDR1 LNHDA, CDR2 SQIVND (reference sequence). The CDR3 covers 13 residues. J was trimmed by 5 bases and V by 6 bases; bases with no gene match: 3.

This chain links TRBV27 with TRBJ2-4; 11 bases line up with TRBD2. The CDR3 runs 16 residues. The trim removed 5 bases at V and 5 bases at J, leaving 8 bases unmatched. Germline lookup yields CDR1 MNHEY and CDR2 SMNVEV (reference sequence). The CDR3 is CASSPLAGVPQNIQYF. CDR3 in DNA: TGTGCCAGCAGTCCACTAGCGGGAGTCCCTCAAAACATTCAGTACTTC.

This clone was picked up one time. The chain has TRBV28 and TRBJ2-2; tentatively, D is TRBD1 (6 bases). This CDR3 comprises 14 residues. Germline V CDR1 and CDR2: MDHEN, SYDVKM. Trimming removed 2 bases from V and 5 bases from J, with 9 bases in between. As DNA, the CDR3 is TGTGCCAGCAGTTTACAGACAGGAACCGGGGAGCTGTTTTTT. It encodes CASSLQTGTGELFF.

The gene calls are TRBV11-2 and TRBJ2-2, with 9 bases matching TRBD2. The CDR3 is 16 residues long. Germline lookup yields CDR1 SGHAT and CDR2 FQNNGV. With V trimmed by 5 bases and J by 4 bases, 8 bases remained unmatched. The CDR3 is CASSPQAGGGTGELFF. The CDR3 region has the DNA TGTGCCAGCAGCCCGCAAGCGGGAGGAGGCACCGGGGAGCTGTTTTTT.

The rearrangement joins TRBV28 to TRBJ1-2; D is unclear. V lost 6 bases, J lost 0 bases, and 11 bases lay in between. The CDR3 covers 14 residues. Germline V lookup: CDR1 MDHEN, CDR2 SYDVKM. Here the CDR3 DNA reads TGTGCCAGCAGACCGGTGATCCCTAACTATGGCTACACCTTC. Amino acids: CASRPVIPNYGYTF.

The chain employs TRBV19 and TRBJ2-3, with D possibly being TRBD2 (6 bases). Germline loops: CDR1 LNHDA, CDR2 SQIVND (reference sequence). The CDR3 runs to 12 residues. Deletions cut 3 bases from V and 5 bases from J, with 6 bases between. The CDR3 coding sequence is TGTGCCAGTAGTATCGGGGGAGATACGCAGTATTTT. Translated: CASSIGGDTQYF. Full variable domain (rest looked up from reference TRBV19 and TRBJ2-3): DGGITQSPKYLFRKEGQNVTLSCEQNLNHDAMYWYRQDPGQGLRLIYYSQIVNDFQKGDIAEGYSVSREKKESFPLTVTSAQKNPTAFYLCASSIGGDTQYFGPGTRLTVL.

This clone was counted a single time. The CDR3 protein is CATSREEGRNIQYF. CDR3 DNA: TGTGCCACCAGCAGAGAGGAGGGCCGGAACATTCAGTACTTC. The J gene is TRBJ2-4, the V gene TRBV15, with D maybe TRBD2 (6 bases). Germline V gives CDR1 LNHNV, CDR2 YYDKDF (reference sequence). The CDR3 extends over 14 amino acids. Trimming left V 0 bases short and J 7 bases short, with 10 bases between.

The chain combines TRBV2 with TRBJ2-2; 7 nucleotides match TRBD2. V gave up 3 bases and J gave up 2 bases; unmatched junction bases: 6. Germline V gene data show CDR1 as SNHLY and CDR2 as FYNNEI. CDR3 length: 16 amino acids. CDR3: CASSDPGGTNTGELFF. CDR3 coding DNA: TGTGCCAGCAGTGACCCCGGGGGGACCAACACCGGGGAGCTGTTTTTT.

V gene TRBV5-1 combines with J gene TRBJ2-3; D possibly corresponds to TRBD1 (5 bases). The CDR3 totals 14 residues. The V end was cut by 5 bases, the J end by 0 bases, with 10 bases between. Germline CDR1 is SGHRS and CDR2 is YFSETQ. The CDR3 loop is CASRAQGSTDTQYF. The CDR3 coding sequence is TGCGCCAGCAGAGCCCAGGGTAGCACAGATACGCAGTATTTT.

This clone was recorded only once. This sequence joins TRBV5-1 and TRBJ2-1; TRBD2 is a possible D gene (6 bases). This CDR3 has 15 residues. The V and J ends lost 4 bases and 8 bases respectively, with 19 bases between them. Germline CDR1 is SGHRS and CDR2 is YFSETQ. The CDR3 nucleotides are TGCGCCAGCAGCCCTCCGGGATCGGGAGCATATGAGCAGTTCTTC. The encoded protein is CASSPPGSGAYEQFF.

This clone has just one count. The chain recombines TRBV30 with TRBJ1-4; D is possibly TRBD1 (5 bases). Germline V gene data show CDR1 as GTSNPN and CDR2 as SVGIG (reference sequence). This CDR3 contains 15 residues. Between the trimmed V and J ends, which lost 3 bases and 7 bases, there was a span of 18 bases. Here the CDR3 DNA reads TGTGCCTGGAGGCGTGCGGGGGTAGCTCGTGAAAAACTGTTTTTT. Encoded protein: CAWRRAGVAREKLFF.

This clone showed up just a few times. This chain connects TRBV7-9 to TRBJ1-1; D gene ambiguous. The CDR3 runs to 16 residues. The germline CDR1 and CDR2 sequences are SEHNR and FQNEAQ (reference sequence). V was clipped by 4 bases and J by 0 bases, with 15 bases between them. The CDR3 loop is CASSSVTLSLNTEAFF. As DNA, the CDR3 is TGTGCCAGCAGCTCCGTGACTCTATCTTTGAACACTGAAGCTTTCTTT.